This T cell receptor (beta chain) appears in the sequencing data of a study of T-cell memory formation after mild COVID-19 (dated by TCRdb to the early 2020s). About the full investigation: TCR sequence clusters from the two donors were largely donor specific. The cohort comprised two young, previously healthy adult volunteers, one female and one male. T-cell clones expanding and contracting after mild COVID-19 in two donors were tracked by longitudinal TCRalpha and TCRbeta repertoire sequencing.

Instrument on record: Illumina NovaSeq 6000. TCRalpha and TCRbeta cDNA libraries were constructed by 5'RACE with constant-segment primers, with sample barcodes and unique molecular identifiers being introduced. RNA was extracted from every sample with Trizol reagent. Amplification of the libraries took two PCR steps, and the second step added a second sample barcode plus Illumina TruSeq adapters. The libraries were sequenced on an Illumina NovaSeq using 2 x 150 bp paired-end reads. Turning to the authors' computational methods: Demultiplexing of reads and collapsing into UMI-guided consensus sequences were performed with migec v1.2.7. Using mixcr v2.1.11, UMI consensuses were aligned to TRA and TRB V and J templates and then assembled into clonotypes. A clonotype was counted as expanded or contracted only when both edgeR and NoisET called the clonotype significant, with the noise models trained on biological replicates. For edgeR calls, the cutoffs were a false discovery rate-adjusted p below 0.01 and a log2 fold-change threshold of 1. As an exploratory analysis of dynamics, max-normalized trajectories of the 1000 most abundant clonotypes were examined by PCA with hierarchical clustering. Separately sequenced CD4+ and CD8+ repertoires were used to assign the CD4 or CD8 phenotype of responding clones. The public reads were quality trimmed at Q25 with fastp and then assembled into clones with MiXCR by TCRdb, keeping productive beta chains. Rows are unified per CDR3 protein, each entry keeping the most common DNA and genes. It is TCRdb's table, rather than the study itself, that gives the V and J calls and clone size. The sample table holds fewer than 600,000 distinct CDR3 sequences, of which 20% to 25% were seen once. The ten largest make up under 8.5% of the sample.

Ficoll-Paque density gradient centrifugation was used to isolate PBMCs. Paper-wide results and their limitations: The second-wave clones that peaked on day 37 were not confirmed to be SARS-CoV-2 specific. The study included only a couple of mild cases, and larger cohorts that include severe cases with pre-infection samples were judged to be necessary. Contracting CD4+ clones appeared mostly in the CM and EM memory subsets, whereas CD8+ clones were enriched in EMRA. From day 15 to 85, contracting clones showed balanced CD4/CD8 phenotypes, whereas a second wave of clones that expanded from day 15 to 37 leaned towards CD4+. Some responding clones were detected in pre-infection memory, suggesting pre-existing cross-reactive memory T cells joined the SARS-CoV-2 response.

A remark on this clonotype: Its antigen is currently not known. It has no much larger one-base neighbor in the sample; base qualities were not kept.

V was cut back by 0 bases and J by 0 bases, leaving a gap of 3 bases between them. Via the germline V gene (reference sequence), CDR1 is SEHNR and CDR2 FQNEAQ. The CDR3, from cysteine to phenylalanine, totals 14 residues. Just CDR3 DNA is preserved here, 42 bases in frame from base 1. The V gene is TRBV7-9 and the J gene is TRBJ1-5; the D gene identity is not certain. Input material: PBMCs or a T cell subset sorted from them (not recorded which). The receptor was isolated from an adult woman who had mild COVID-19 (a few samples of this study predate the infection). The sample titles of this study are shuffled in the database, so cell type and time point are left out; the donor was told from shared clones. In nucleotide form, the sequence is TGTGCCAGCAGCTTAGCAAATAGCAATCAGCCCCAGCATTTT. This gives the protein CASSLANSNQPQHF.